What follows are 30 T cell receptor beta chains derived from one specimen sequenced in a study of blood T cell repertoires in COVID-19 (dated by TCRdb to about 2020). Library generation was performed with the immunoSEQ multiplex PCR assay. TCRdb re-hosts the immuneACCESS table, in-frame sequences only. Its copies lack some clones; in the studies checked, an unresolved V gene accounts for under half of them, and the cause for the rest is not known. The sample records more than 95,000 clones, 79% of which are singletons. 30% to 45% of the sample is in the top ten clones. Sequenced: peripheral blood. Source of these receptors: a man aged 35 to 55 with active or convalescent COVID-19.

This chain connects TRBV2 to TRBJ2-1; 9 nucleotides line up with TRBD1. The germline gives CDR1 SNHLY, CDR2 FYNNEI. The CDR3 is 15 amino acids. V dropped 6 bases and J dropped 8; count of bases not matched to a gene: 11. The CDR3 here is CASSAGTGLGHEQFF. Written as DNA, the CDR3 is TGTGCCAGCAGCGCCGGGACAGGGCTGGGTCATGAGCAGTTCTTC.

The chain combines TRBV27 with TRBJ1-6, with 7 bases aligning to TRBD1. Germline CDR1 and CDR2: MNHEY and SMNVEV (reference sequence). CDR3 length: 15 residues. Trimming removed 4 bases from V and 5 bases from J; junction bases left unmatched: 5. The CDR3 region has the DNA TGTGCCAGCAGTTGGGGACAGACGAATAATTCACCCCTCCACTTT. Translation gives CASSWGQTNNSPLHF.

This chain links TRBV19 with TRBJ1-1; TRBD1 is a possible D gene (6 bases). CDR1 is LNHDA and CDR2 is SQIVND in the germline V gene (reference sequence). Trimming pared 5 bases from V and 11 bases from J, leaving 18 bases between. CDR3 length: 13 amino acids. Here the CDR3 reads CASSAAQGYSAFF. The CDR3 DNA reads TGTGCCAGTAGTGCCGCCCAGGGGTATTCGGCTTTCTTT.

The chain combines TRBV7-9 with TRBJ1-2; D unclear. V dropped 9 bases and J dropped 7 bases, with 18 bases sitting between them. CDR3 length: 13 amino acids. The germline V gene encodes CDR1 SEHNR and CDR2 FQNEAQ (reference sequence). CDR3 loop: CASEPARGVGYTF. CDR3 in DNA: TGTGCCAGTGAGCCTGCGCGGGGAGTTGGCTACACCTTC.

The chain employs TRBV5-1 and TRBJ1-2, with 8 bases fitting TRBD1. This CDR3 contains 15 residues. V was clipped by 3 bases and J by 7 bases; unmatched bases: 11. The germline V gene encodes CDR1 SGHRS and CDR2 YFSETQ. The CDR3: CASSSMNPGGSGYTF. CDR3 sequence (DNA): TGCGCCAGCAGCTCGATGAACCCAGGGGGCTCTGGCTACACCTTC.

The chain combines TRBV6-5 with TRBJ2-1; 7 bases line up with TRBD1. The CDR3 contains 14 residues. Per the germline V gene, CDR1 is MNHEY and CDR2 is SVGAGI. Losses at the gene ends were 5 bases for V and 12 bases for J; bases not matched to a gene: 13. The CDR3 protein is CASSTSGVGGRQFF. Here the CDR3 DNA reads TGTGCCAGCAGTACCTCCGGTGTAGGGGGCCGGCAGTTCTTC.

The genes are TRBV9 and TRBJ1-6, with 8 bases matching TRBD1. J was trimmed by 9 bases and V by 7 bases; bases with no gene match: 6. The V gene's germline CDR1 is SGDLS and CDR2 YYNGEE. The length of the CDR3 is 13 residues. The CDR3 nucleotides are TGTGCCAGCGGACAGGGCACAAGTTCACCCCTCCACTTT. Its translation: CASGQGTSSPLHF.

This clone showed up just a few times. The chain uses TRBV29-1 and TRBJ1-4; D is undetermined. Germline V gene sequence: CDR1 SQVTM, CDR2 ANQGSEA. V shed 4 bases and J shed 4 bases, with 7 bases lying between them. This CDR3 spans 12 amino acids. CDR3 DNA sequence: TGCAGCGTTGGCAGGCATAATGAAAAACTGTTTTTT. Translation: CSVGRHNEKLFF.

Only one count was recorded for this clone. The chain uses TRBV5-1 and TRBJ2-1; TRBD2 aligns across 15 bases. CDR1 is SGHRS, CDR2 YFSETQ, per germline. V shed 3 bases, J shed 2 bases, and the junction held 6 bases outside the gene matches. The length of the CDR3 is 18 residues. CDR3 in amino acids: CASSYSGLAGGTYNEQFF. The CDR3 DNA is TGCGCCAGCAGCTACTCGGGACTAGCGGGGGGTACCTACAATGAGCAGTTCTTC.

CDR3 sequence: CASSVQDDYGYTF. The CDR3 nucleotides are TGTGCCAGCAGTGTACAGGACGACTATGGCTACACCTTC. The rearrangement uses TRBV2 and TRBJ1-2; D may be TRBD1 (5 bases). Germline values: CDR1 SNHLY, CDR2 FYNNEI. The CDR3 extends over 13 amino acids. With 4 bases removed from V and 3 bases from J, the gap between germline ends came to 9 bases.

The rearrangement joins TRBV5-1 to TRBJ2-7; the match to TRBD2 covers 11 bases. The germline V gene has CDR1 SGHRS and CDR2 YFSETQ. This CDR3 comprises 14 residues. J lost 5 bases, V lost 2 bases, and 3 bases had no gene match. CDR3 coding DNA: TGCGCCAGCAGCTTTAGCGGGAGGGTTAACGAGCAGTACTTC. Amino acids: CASSFSGRVNEQYF.

CDR3 in amino acids: CASAGGSSYNSPLHF. CDR3 nucleotides: TGTGCTAGTGCCGGAGGGAGCTCCTATAATTCACCCCTCCACTTT. The rearrangement uses TRBV12-5 and TRBJ1-6, with unresolved D. The V gene's germline CDR1 is LGHNT and CDR2 FRNRAP. Trimming took off 7 bases at V and 0 bases at J, with 10 bases between the two ends. CDR3 length: 15 residues.

This chain connects TRBV28 to TRBJ2-7; possible D gene TRBD1, 6 bases. Germline assignment: CDR1 MDHEN and CDR2 SYDVKM. The germline V and J ends were trimmed by 7 bases and 11 bases, with 15 bases remaining between them. The CDR3 has 11 residues. CDR3 amino acids: CASTQGLEKYF. As DNA, the CDR3 is TGTGCCAGCACTCAGGGGCTAGAGAAGTACTTC.

The chain has TRBV9 and TRBJ2-7; D is unresolved. Germline CDR1 reads SGDLS; CDR2 reads YYNGEE. This CDR3 is built from 14 residues. Trimming cost V 2 bases and J 0 bases, with 9 bases left between them. The CDR3 region has the DNA TGTGCCAGCAGCGTCGGGTCTAGCTCCTACGAGCAGTACTTC. Translated: CASSVGSSSYEQYF.

In its sample, this clone was seen a few times. The chain is built from TRBV24-1 and TRBJ2-1; 10 bases align to TRBD1. V lost 3 bases to trimming and J lost 5 bases; unmatched junction nucleotides: 3. Germline CDR1 KGHDR, CDR2 SFDVKD. The CDR3 contains 15 residues. The CDR3 coding sequence is TGTGCCACCAGTGATCGGACAGGGGGACACAATGAGCAGTTCTTC. Protein: CATSDRTGGHNEQFF.

The chain has TRBV6-1 and TRBJ2-7; D is ambiguous. The V gene's germline CDR1 is MNHNS and CDR2 SASEGT. The CDR3 extends over 14 amino acids. V lost 1 base to trimming and J lost 5 bases, with 12 bases between them. The CDR3: CASSEDFTVHEQYF. The CDR3 coding sequence is TGTGCCAGCAGTGAAGACTTCACGGTCCACGAGCAGTACTTC.

The V gene is TRBV2, the J gene TRBJ1-2; 7 nucleotides match TRBD1. The length of the CDR3 is 14 residues. Germline V gives CDR1 SNHLY, CDR2 FYNNEI. V lost 2 bases to trimming and J lost 7 bases; unmatched junction nucleotides: 7. DNA for the CDR3: TGTGCCAGCAGTGAAACACAGGGGATTGGTGGCTACACCTTC. This gives the protein CASSETQGIGGYTF. The variable domain in full, with the rest retrieved from reference TRBV2 and TRBJ1-2, is EPEVTQTPSHQVTQMGQEVILRCVPISNHLYFYWYRQILGQKVEFLVSFYNNEISEKSEIFDDQFSVERPDGSNFTLKIRSTKLEDSAMYFCASSETQGIGGYTFGSGTRLTVV.

The chain joins TRBV29-1 to TRBJ2-7; a weak D match, TRBD2 (6 bases). V lost 6 bases, J lost 6 bases, and 18 bases lay in between. Germline CDR1 reads SQVTM; CDR2 reads ANQGSEA. The CDR3 sequence is 13 residues long. The CDR3 nucleotides are TGCAGCGTGGGGACCGACCTCGGGGGCGAGCAGTACTTC. Translation: CSVGTDLGGEQYF.

The gene calls are TRBV5-4 and TRBJ2-2; weak D call: TRBD1 (5 bases). This CDR3 spans 12 amino acids. The V gene's germline CDR1 is SGHNT and CDR2 YYREEE (reference sequence). Trimming cost V 4 bases and J 6 bases, with 7 bases left between them. The CDR3 bases are TGTGCCAGCAGCCTAGGGGCCGGGGAGCTGTTTTTT. It translates to CASSLGAGELFF.

The chain uses TRBV10-3 and TRBJ1-1, with 9 bases identical to TRBD1. The V gene's germline CDR1 is ENHRY and CDR2 SYGVKD. CDR3 length: 16 amino acids. The junction had 15 bases not matched to a gene; V was cut back by 11 bases and J by 2 bases. The CDR3 DNA is TGTGCCGCATCGAGGGGACAGGGTTGGTCCAACACTGAAGCTTTCTTT. It translates to CAASRGQGWSNTEAFF.

The chain couples TRBV5-1 to TRBJ1-3; 10 bases fit TRBD1. Germline loops: CDR1 SGHRS, CDR2 YFSETQ. J was trimmed by 1 base and V by 4 bases; bases with no gene match: 5. The CDR3 runs 16 residues. This chain's CDR3 is CASSEGQGRSGNTIYF. Written as DNA, the CDR3 is TGCGCCAGCAGCGAGGGACAGGGGAGGTCTGGAAACACCATATATTTT.

This clone was found a few times. CDR3 loop: CASRPGQSNYGYTF. The CDR3 DNA sequence: TGTGCCAGCAGGCCGGGACAGTCAAACTATGGCTACACCTTC. The chain combines TRBV6-5 with TRBJ1-2; 7 nucleotides agree with TRBD1. The CDR3 has 14 amino acids. The germline CDR1 and CDR2 sequences are MNHEY and SVGAGI. J lost 2 bases, V lost 6 bases, and 6 bases had no gene match.

This chain uses TRBV11-3 with TRBJ2-1, with 9 bases matching TRBD1. V dropped 5 bases and J dropped 7; count of bases not matched to a gene: 15. CDR3 size: 17 residues. CDR1 is SGHNT, CDR2 YENEEA, per germline. CDR3 nucleotide sequence: TGTGCCAGCAGCGTTATTGGGGACAGGGATTATAGGAATGAGCAGTTCTTC. Amino acids: CASSVIGDRDYRNEQFF.

V gene TRBV5-1 combines with J gene TRBJ2-2; TRBD1 agrees at 7 bases. Germline loops: CDR1 SGHRS, CDR2 YFSETQ. CDR3 length: 15 residues. J lost 5 bases, V lost 4 bases, and 8 bases had no gene match. As DNA, the CDR3 is TGCGCCAGCAGCCCCGGGGACAGTGGAACCGGGGAGCTGTTTTTT. Translating gives CASSPGDSGTGELFF. The whole variable domain, remainder taken from reference TRBV5-1 and TRBJ2-2, is KAGVTQTPRYLIKTRGQQVTLSCSPISGHRSVSWYQQTPGQGLQFLFEYFSETQRNKGNFPGRFSGRQFSNSRSEMNVSTLELGDSALYLCASSPGDSGTGELFFGEGSRLTVL.

V usage is TRBV28 and J usage is TRBJ2-7; 7 nucleotides match TRBD1. The CDR3 runs to 13 residues. Germline lookup yields CDR1 MDHEN and CDR2 SYDVKM. Trimming at V came to 8 bases and at J to 7 bases, leaving 11 bases not matched to a gene. The CDR3 spells CASQRGPDPEQYF. CDR3 nucleotides: TGTGCCAGCCAAAGGGGGCCGGATCCGGAGCAGTACTTC.

In DNA, the CDR3 is TGTGCCAGCAGCCGACAGGGCCCTAGGATCGATTCACCCCTCCACTTT. Translated, it gives CASSRQGPRIDSPLHF. The rearrangement links TRBV2 to TRBJ1-6; TRBD1 matches at 7 bases. V lost 6 bases to trimming and J lost 8 bases; unmatched junction nucleotides: 13. The CDR3 length is 16 residues. The germline V gene encodes CDR1 SNHLY and CDR2 FYNNEI.

This clone appeared once. This rearrangement joins TRBV30 to TRBJ2-7, with TRBD1 as a possible D gene (6 bases). Germline assignment: CDR1 GTSNPN and CDR2 SVGIG (reference sequence). This CDR3 is 14 amino acids long. Trimming left V 3 bases short and J 0 bases short, with 12 bases between. This CDR3 reads CAWRGARSSYEQYF. The CDR3 DNA sequence: TGTGCCTGGAGGGGGGCCCGGTCCTCCTACGAGCAGTACTTC.

The V and J genes are TRBV10-1 and TRBJ2-1; 7 positions match TRBD2. Germline lookup yields CDR1 WNHNN and CDR2 SYGVQD (reference sequence). V gave up 3 bases and J gave up 7 bases; unmatched junction bases: 9. This CDR3 is 15 amino acids long. The CDR3 loop is CASSEAGGSKNEQFF. The CDR3 DNA reads TGCGCCAGCAGTGAAGCTGGCGGGAGTAAAAATGAGCAGTTCTTC.

The V and J genes are TRBV6-2 or TRBV6-3 and TRBJ1-5; perhaps TRBD1 as D (6 bases). Trimming removed 2 bases from V and 6 bases from J, with 20 bases in between. The length of the CDR3 is 17 residues. Germline V CDR1 and CDR2: MNHEY, SVGEGT. The CDR3, as DNA: TGTGCCAGCAGTTACGTTCGGGGGGCGGTTCACGGTCAGCCCCAGCATTTT. Amino acid sequence: CASSYVRGAVHGQPQHF.

The chain is built from TRBV9 and TRBJ1-3; tentatively, D is TRBD1 (6 bases). The CDR3 extends over 14 amino acids. CDR1 is SGDLS, CDR2 YYNGEE, per germline. Trimming pared 2 bases from V and 4 bases from J, leaving 10 bases between. The CDR3 DNA sequence: TGTGCCAGCAGCGTTGGGGGCCCCGGAAACACCATATATTTT. Translating gives CASSVGGPGNTIYF.